These T cell receptor beta chains were read from a single sample in a study of T cell responses to AZD1222 COVID-19 vaccine. The protocol was immunoSEQ multiplex PCR, while the TCRdb copy is restricted to in-frame clones and leaves out a portion. Altogether about 82,000 clones are present, more than 90% being singletons, with the ten largest covering around 4.9%. Sequenced here: peripheral blood, sampled on day 0 of AZD1222 vaccination. These receptors were taken from an adult in good health. Each CDR3 is given with its conserved first and last residue. The order of the fields is J gene, D gene, V gene, clone size, CDR3 DNA, CDR3 protein. D genes are given only for firm matches. Not every row has a clone size; where given, it reads once, few, many or a size class.

>TRBJ1-5|.|TRBV30|.
TGTGCCTGGAGTGAGATCCTTAGCAATCAGCCCCAGCATTTT
CAWSEILSNQPQHF
>TRBJ2-7|TRBD1|TRBV27|.
TGTGCCAGCAGTTTAGAGACAGGGCACGAGCAGTACTTC
CASSLETGHEQYF
>TRBJ1-1|TRBD1|TRBV9|.
TGTGCCAGCAGCGTCGGACAGGGAGAAACTGAAGCTTTCTTT
CASSVGQGETEAFF
>TRBJ2-5|TRBD2|TRBV4-3|.
TGCGCCAGCAGCCAAGAGGGACTAGCGGGGGAGTACCAAGAGACCCAGTACTTC
CASSQEGLAGEYQETQYF
>TRBJ2-1|.|TRBV7-9|.
TGTGCCAGCAGCGCCCGCTACTCCCGAGGGGGGGACAATGAGCAGTTCTTC
CASSARYSRGGDNEQFF
>TRBJ1-6|.|TRBV6-5|.
TGTGCCAGCAGTTACTATCGGGTAAATTCACCCCTCCACTTT
CASSYYRVNSPLHF
>TRBJ1-1|.|TRBV18|once
TGTGCCAGCTCACCACCTGAGATTAACACTGAAGCTTTCTTT
CASSPPEINTEAFF
>TRBJ2-3|TRBD2|TRBV6-6|.
TGTGCCAGCAGTTGGGGCGGACTAGCGGGGGATACGCAGTATTTT
CASSWGGLAGDTQYF
>TRBJ2-1|.|TRBV28|.
TGTGCCAGCAGTTTAGACCAGCGGTTTTACAATGAGCAGTTCTTC
CASSLDQRFYNEQFF
>TRBJ1-1|.|TRBV9|.
TGTGCCAGCAAGGGCGCCGAGAACACTGAAGCTTTCTTT
CASKGAENTEAFF
>TRBJ2-3|TRBD2|TRBV3-1/TRBV3-2|.
TGTGCCAGCAGCCAAACTGAACCGGGACTAGCTTTGGATACGCAGTATTTT
CASSQTEPGLALDTQYF
>TRBJ1-2|.|TRBV10-3|.
TGTGCCATCAGCAGGACAGAGAACTATGGCTACACCTTC
CAISRTENYGYTF
>TRBJ2-5|TRBD1|TRBV30|.
TGTGCCTGGAGTACGGGACAGATCCAAGAGACCCAGTACTTC
CAWSTGQIQETQYF
>TRBJ2-3|TRBD2|TRBV5-4|.
TGTGCCAGCAGCCGAAAAAGCGGGGGAAACACAGATACGCAGTATTTT
CASSRKSGGNTDTQYF
>TRBJ1-4|.|TRBV4-3|.
TGCGCCAGCAGCCAAGAGGGCGGGATCGGGGAAAAACTGTTTTTT
CASSQEGGIGEKLFF
>TRBJ2-3|.|TRBV5-4|.
TGTGCCAGCAGCCTTATGACCATACCTAGCACAGATACGCAGTATTTT
CASSLMTIPSTDTQYF
>TRBJ2-6|.|TRBV30|.
TGTGCCTGGAGCCTAACAAGTGGGGCCAACGTCCTGACTTTC
CAWSLTSGANVLTF
>TRBJ1-6|.|TRBV7-9|few
TGTGCCAGCAGCTCAGAGGTAAATTCACCCCTCCACTTT
CASSSEVNSPLHF
>TRBJ1-4|.|TRBV19|.
TGTGCCAGCGGCCCGGGAAAACTGTTTTTT
CASGPGKLFF
>TRBJ1-6|TRBD1|TRBV4-2|.
TGTGCCAGCAGCCAAGATCTCAGTCGGAGACAGGGAGGAAATTCACCCCTCCACTTT
CASSQDLSRRQGGNSPLHF
>TRBJ1-2|.|TRBV4-2|.
TGTGCCAGCAGCCGAGACACACAGGGTCCTCACACCTTC
CASSRDTQGPHTF
>TRBJ1-2|.|TRBV28|.
TGTGCCAGCAGACCCACCCCGCAGAATGGCTACACCTTC
CASRPTPQNGYTF
>TRBJ2-3|.|TRBV5-4|.
TGTGCCAGCACACTCCAGGGAGGCACAGATACGCAGTATTTT
CASTLQGGTDTQYF
>TRBJ1-6|.|TRBV5-1|.
TGCGCCAGCAGCTCCCAGGGATATGGTTCACCCCTCCACTTT
CASSSQGYGSPLHF
>TRBJ1-5|.|TRBV24-1|.
TGTGCCACCAGTGATCGGGCAGGCTTAAATCAGCCCCAGCATTTT
CATSDRAGLNQPQHF
>TRBJ1-2|.|TRBV5-4|.
TGTGCCAGCAGCTTGAGGGGGACCTATGGCTACACCTTC
CASSLRGTYGYTF
>TRBJ2-7|.|TRBV3-1/TRBV3-2|.
TGTGCCAGCAGCCAAGATCGCGCGGGCGACTACGAGCAGTACTTC
CASSQDRAGDYEQYF
>TRBJ2-5|.|TRBV18|.
TGTGCCAGCTCGGATACTAGCTACCAAGAGACCCAGTACTTC
CASSDTSYQETQYF
>TRBJ1-6|TRBD1|TRBV4-2|once
TGTGCCAGCAGCCAAGAGGCTGGGACAGTTACCTATAATTCACCCCTCCACTTT
CASSQEAGTVTYNSPLHF
>TRBJ2-1|TRBD2|TRBV5-4|.
TGTGCCAGCAGCCTTAGCGGGGGGGCCTACAATGAGCAGTTCTTC
CASSLSGGAYNEQFF
>TRBJ2-7|.|TRBV28|.
TGTGCCAGCAGTTCGGACAGATCCTACGAGCAGTACTTC
CASSSDRSYEQYF
>TRBJ2-7|.|TRBV11-2|.
TGTGCCAGCAGCTTAGTACAGGGCTACGAGCAGTACTTC
CASSLVQGYEQYF
>TRBJ1-4|.|TRBV12-3/TRBV12-4|.
TGTGCCAGTTTTAACTCGGGGCCGGGAAAACTGTTTTTT
CASFNSGPGKLFF
>TRBJ2-7|.|TRBV10-3|.
TGTGCCATCAGCCCCTCCCAGAACTCCTACGAGCAGTACTTC
CAISPSQNSYEQYF
>TRBJ2-5|.|TRBV12-3/TRBV12-4|.
TGTGCCAGCAGTTTGGGCAGGGAGACCCAGTACTTC
CASSLGRETQYF
>TRBJ2-7|TRBD1|TRBV5-5|few
TGTGCCAGCAGCGCGGACAGGGCCTACTACGAGCAGTACTTC
CASSADRAYYEQYF
>TRBJ2-1|TRBD1|TRBV10-1|.
TGCGCCAGCAGTGAGTTAATGGGACAGTTCAATGAGCAGTTCTTC
CASSELMGQFNEQFF
>TRBJ2-2|.|TRBV6-5|once
TGTGCCAGCAGTTTTCGGGGTACCGGGGAGCTGTTTTTT
CASSFRGTGELFF
>TRBJ1-1|.|TRBV28|.
TGTGCCAGCAGTTTATGGCGAATGAACACTGAAGCTTTCTTT
CASSLWRMNTEAFF
>TRBJ2-7|TRBD1|TRBV10-3|.
TGTGCCATCAGCCGGACAGGCGAGCAGTACTTC
CAISRTGEQYF
>TRBJ2-1|.|TRBV3-1/TRBV3-2|.
TGTGCCAGCAGCCACCTCAGTAGAAATAACAATGAGCAGTTCTTC
CASSHLSRNNNEQFF
>TRBJ2-3|.|TRBV5-1|.
TGCGCCAGCAGCTTGGACGATTCGATGATCACAGATACGCAGTATTTT
CASSLDDSMITDTQYF
>TRBJ2-3|.|TRBV28|.
TGTGCCAGCAGTCCCATAGGGGTCAGCACAGATACGCAGTATTTT
CASSPIGVSTDTQYF
>TRBJ1-5|.|TRBV3-1/TRBV3-2|.
TGTGCCAGCAGCCAAGAGGGAGGGTACAATCAGCCCCAGCATTTT
CASSQEGGYNQPQHF
>TRBJ1-2|.|TRBV7-8|.
TGTGCCAGCAGCATCCGGGGGTCTGGAGCCTATGGCTACACCTTC
CASSIRGSGAYGYTF
>TRBJ1-2|TRBD1|TRBV28|.
TGTGCCAGCAGTACCCACAGGGGGAACTATGGCTACACCTTC
CASSTHRGNYGYTF
>TRBJ2-3|TRBD2|TRBV3-1/TRBV3-2|.
TGTGCCTCGGGGGGGGCCACAGATACGCAGTATTTT
CASGGATDTQYF
>TRBJ2-4|.|TRBV10-2|once
TGCGCCAGCAGTGTGTTACGAGGCTACAGGCAAGGGGGGAACATTCAGTACTTC
CASSVLRGYRQGGNIQYF
>TRBJ2-5|TRBD1|TRBV11-2|once
TGTGCCAGCAGCCTGACAGGGGGCGACTCCTCCGGAGAGACCCAGTACTTC
CASSLTGGDSSGETQYF
>TRBJ2-5|TRBD1|TRBV28|.
TGTGCCAGCAGGGTCGGACAGGGGGAGACCCAGTACTTC
CASRVGQGETQYF
>TRBJ2-1|TRBD2|TRBV4-3|once
TGCGCCAGCAGCCAAGCCCCGCGCGGGGGATACAATGAGCAGTTCTTC
CASSQAPRGGYNEQFF
>TRBJ1-5|.|TRBV2|.
TGTGCCAGCCAGGTCAGGGGTTTGGAGCCCCAGCATTTT
CASQVRGLEPQHF
>TRBJ1-6|TRBD1|TRBV4-3|.
TGCGCCAGCAGCCAAAAGGGACAGGGTCTCTCACCCCTCCACTTT
CASSQKGQGLSPLHF
>TRBJ1-6|.|TRBV9|once
TGTGCCAGCAGCGCGACAGGTGGTAATTCACCCCTCCACTTT
CASSATGGNSPLHF
>TRBJ2-3|TRBD2|TRBV19|.
TGTGCCAGTAGTATCCAAAGGACTAGCGTGAGCACAGATACGCAGTATTTT
CASSIQRTSVSTDTQYF
>TRBJ1-1|.|TRBV7-6|.
TGTGCCAGCAGCTTAGAGGAGAACACTGAAGCTTTCTTT
CASSLEENTEAFF
>TRBJ1-5|.|TRBV19|.
TGTGCCAGTAGTATAGATCATAGCAATCAGCCCCAGCATTTT
CASSIDHSNQPQHF
>TRBJ2-2|.|TRBV27|.
TGTGCCAGCAGTTTCGGAGCTGGGGCGCGGACCGGGGAGCTGTTTTTT
CASSFGAGARTGELFF
>TRBJ1-2|.|TRBV2|.
TGTGCCAGCACCCCGCAGGGTCAGGGTGGCTACACCTTC
CASTPQGQGGYTF